These 13 T cell receptor beta chains originate from one sample sequenced in a study of cytomegalovirus exposure and HLA in healthy donors. The PCR used 60 Vbeta and 13 Jbeta primers. Data came from immunoSEQ multiplex PCR; TCRdb stores just in-frame clones and leaves some out. Here the sample spans 70,000 to 95,000 clones, about three quarters being singletons. The sample comprised PBMCs. These receptor sequences come from a male donor in good health and CMV-seronegative.

The chain employs TRBV30 and TRBJ1-2; D possibly corresponds to TRBD1 (5 bases). This CDR3 contains 13 residues. The V gene lost 0 bases and the J gene lost 6 bases, with 11 bases spanning the gap. Germline CDR1 is GTSNPN and CDR2 is SVGIG (reference sequence). The CDR3, as DNA: TGTGCCTGGAGTGTAGTTCAGGGCCATGGCTACACCTTC. This gives the protein CAWSVVQGHGYTF.

The chain links TRBV9 to TRBJ2-3; 11 nucleotides line up with TRBD1. V lost 0 bases to trimming and J lost 9 bases; unmatched junction nucleotides: 9. This CDR3 has 16 amino acids. CDR1 and CDR2 from the germline V gene are SGDLS and YYNGEE. The CDR3 bases are TGTGCCAGCAGCGTAGATCAATGGGGACAGGGGGGCACGCAGTATTTT. Its protein product is CASSVDQWGQGGTQYF.

This clone was recorded a few times. The chain is built from TRBV5-1 and TRBJ2-5; 7 bases map to TRBD2. CDR3 length equals 16 residues. The V and J ends lost 0 bases and 4 bases, in that order; junction bases with no gene match: 9. Germline V CDR1 and CDR2: SGHRS, YFSETQ. CDR3 region: CASSLGSAGDGETQYF. DNA for the CDR3: TGCGCCAGCAGCTTGGGGTCTGCGGGAGATGGAGAGACCCAGTACTTC. Filled out from reference TRBV5-1 and TRBJ2-5, the complete variable domain reads KAGVTQTPRYLIKTRGQQVTLSCSPISGHRSVSWYQQTPGQGLQFLFEYFSETQRNKGNFPGRFSGRQFSNSRSEMNVSTLELGDSALYLCASSLGSAGDGETQYFGPGTRLLVL.

The chain links TRBV9 to TRBJ2-3; weak D call: TRBD2 (5 bases). Germline assignment: CDR1 SGDLS and CDR2 YYNGEE. The CDR3 is 17 residues long. The germline V and J ends were trimmed by 3 bases and 4 bases, with 21 bases remaining between them. CDR3 sequence: CASSAPSWTVPPDTQYF. For the CDR3, the DNA is TGTGCCAGCAGCGCGCCCTCGTGGACTGTCCCCCCAGATACGCAGTATTTT.

This clone was picked up a small number of times. This rearrangement joins TRBV27 to TRBJ2-7; a weak D match, TRBD2 (5 bases). CDR3 length: 14 amino acids. The V gene's germline CDR1 is MNHEY and CDR2 SMNVEV (reference sequence). V lost 2 bases, J lost 2 bases, and 10 bases lay in between. The CDR3 DNA is TGTGCCAGCAGTTTAGGAGGAGCCGCCTACGAGCAGTACTTC. The encoded protein is CASSLGGAAYEQYF.

The V call is TRBV19, the J call TRBJ1-5, with 9 bases that match TRBD1. The CDR3 contains 15 residues. Per the germline V gene, CDR1 is LNHDA and CDR2 is SQIVND (reference sequence). V lost 7 bases, J lost 5 bases, and 9 bases stayed unmatched. The CDR3 DNA follows: TGTGCCAGTAACAGCGGACAGGGGACTTATCAGCCCCAGCATTTT. It specifies CASNSGQGTYQPQHF.

In its sample, this clone was seen a few times. The chain joins TRBV5-6 to TRBJ1-5; 7 bases map to TRBD1. Germline lookup yields CDR1 SGHDT and CDR2 YYEEEE. The CDR3 contains 14 residues. V lost 0 bases and J lost 6; bases outside the gene matches: 3. The CDR3 DNA is TGTGCCAGCAGCTTGGCCCCAGGGGGTCAGCCCCAGCATTTT. Translated, it gives CASSLAPGGQPQHF.

CDR3 region: CASFAPGNYGYTF. Here the CDR3 DNA reads TGTGCCAGCTTTGCGCCGGGTAACTATGGCTACACCTTC. This chain links TRBV6-1 with TRBJ1-2; the D is unclear. This CDR3 is built from 13 residues. The V gene lost 8 bases and the J gene lost 1 base, with 11 bases spanning the gap. CDR1 is MNHNS, CDR2 SASEGT, per germline.

The chain joins TRBV4-3 to TRBJ1-2; D is unresolved. The germline V gene encodes CDR1 LGHNA and CDR2 YSLEER. Trimming took 0 bases from V and 5 from J, leaving 13 bases between them. CDR3 length: 15 residues. The CDR3 is CASSQETAEAYGYTF. The CDR3 nucleotides read TGCGCCAGCAGCCAAGAGACCGCGGAGGCTTATGGCTACACCTTC.

CDR3: CATSTPYSNQPQHF. CDR3 coding DNA: TGTGCCACCAGCACTCCCTATAGCAATCAGCCCCAGCATTTT. This chain links TRBV15 with TRBJ1-5; D not resolved. Trimming cost V 4 bases and J 0 bases, with 7 bases left between them. The CDR3 has 14 amino acids. Germline loops: CDR1 LNHNV, CDR2 YYDKDF (reference sequence).

This clone was seen once. V is TRBV19 and J is TRBJ1-3, with D unresolved. Deletions cut 5 bases from V and 4 bases from J, with 9 bases between. This CDR3 contains 13 residues. Germline CDR1 reads LNHDA; CDR2 reads SQIVND (reference sequence). CDR3 sequence reads: CASSSEGGNTIYF. CDR3 coding DNA: TGTGCCAGTAGTTCCGAGGGCGGAAACACCATATATTTT.

This rearrangement joins TRBV2 to TRBJ1-1, with a possible D match to TRBD1 (5 bases). Per the germline V gene, CDR1 is SNHLY and CDR2 is FYNNEI. This CDR3 spans 14 amino acids. The V and J ends lost 8 bases and 3 bases respectively, with 16 bases between them. The CDR3 DNA reads as TGTGCCAGCCGAGAAAGGAGGGGAGACACTGAAGCTTTCTTT. Translation gives CASRERRGDTEAFF.

The chain carries TRBV2 and TRBJ1-2; tentative D call: TRBD1 (5 bases). CDR3 length: 15 amino acids. Germline V CDR1 and CDR2: SNHLY, FYNNEI. V dropped 4 bases and J dropped 0 bases, with 12 bases sitting between them. The CDR3 region is CASSAGTLANYGYTF. The CDR3 DNA sequence: TGTGCCAGCAGTGCCGGGACTCTAGCTAACTATGGCTACACCTTC. The variable domain in full, completed from reference TRBV2 and TRBJ1-2, reads EPEVTQTPSHQVTQMGQEVILRCVPISNHLYFYWYRQILGQKVEFLVSFYNNEISEKSEIFDDQFSVERPDGSNFTLKIRSTKLEDSAMYFCASSAGTLANYGYTFGSGTRLTVV.